This is a list of T cell receptor beta chains from one sample in a study of T cell repertoires in ileal Crohn's disease. Method: immunoSEQ multiplex PCR; TCRdb's copy keeps in-frame clones and lacks some. The sample consists of 3,500 or so clones, 70% to 75% of them appearing once. What was sequenced was ileal tissue. The source of these receptors is an adult with Crohn's disease. CDR3s include the opening cysteine and the closing phenylalanine or tryptophan. The D gene is left open where the match is weak. The size of a clone is reported for some rows only, either as once, few or many, or as a class for expanded clones.

size: .
D: TRBD2
V: TRBV7-3
J: TRBJ2-7
DNA: TGTGCCAGCAGCTTTGTGGGAGGGAGCTCCTACGAGCAGTACTTC
CDR3: CASSFVGGSSYEQYF

size: .
D: .
V: TRBV5-4
J: TRBJ1-2
DNA: TGTGCCAGCAGCTTGGGCCAGGCGATGAATGGCTACACCTTC
CDR3: CASSLGQAMNGYTF

size: few
D: TRBD1
V: TRBV29-1
J: TRBJ1-1
DNA: TGCAGCGTCGAACAGGGGCTTTCCTATGAAGCTTTCTTT
CDR3: CSVEQGLSYEAFF

size: .
D: .
V: TRBV19
J: TRBJ1-1
DNA: TGTGCCAGTGGAGAACAGGTGAACACTGAAGCTTTCTTT
CDR3: CASGEQVNTEAFF

size: .
D: TRBD1
V: TRBV27
J: TRBJ2-7
DNA: TGTGCCAGCCGACCGACAGGGAAGGAGTACGAGCAGTACTTC
CDR3: CASRPTGKEYEQYF

size: .
D: .
V: TRBV5-8
J: TRBJ1-3
DNA: TGTGCCAGCAGCCTCATGCCCAGGGGTCAGGATGGAAACACCATATATTTT
CDR3: CASSLMPRGQDGNTIYF

size: .
D: TRBD2
V: TRBV7-3
J: TRBJ2-3
DNA: TGTGCCAGCAGCCCCCTGGGGGGAATAGCGGGGGGGCCGACAGATACGCAGTATTTT
CDR3: CASSPLGGIAGGPTDTQYF

size: .
D: TRBD1
V: TRBV5-1
J: TRBJ1-2
DNA: TGCGCCAGCAGCTTACCGGGACAGCTAGCTAACTATGGCTACACCTTC
CDR3: CASSLPGQLANYGYTF

size: few
D: TRBD2
V: TRBV4-2
J: TRBJ2-3
DNA: TGTGCCAGCAGCTTTTGGGGGAGCGGGATTTTAGATACGCAGTATTTT
CDR3: CASSFWGSGILDTQYF

size: .
D: TRBD2
V: TRBV2
J: TRBJ2-5
DNA: TGTGCCAGCAGGGAGCGGGGGCTAGGAGAGACCCAGTACTTC
CDR3: CASRERGLGETQYF

size: .
D: .
V: TRBV21-1
J: TRBJ1-6
DNA: TGTGCCAGCAGTCTCATTATAGCTACACAACATCATAATTCACCCCTCCACTTT
CDR3: CASSLIIATQHHNSPLHF

size: .
D: .
V: TRBV25-1
J: TRBJ2-7
DNA: TGTGCCAGCACCCATTCCTACGAGCAGTACTTC
CDR3: CASTHSYEQYF

size: .
D: TRBD1
V: TRBV9
J: TRBJ1-2
DNA: TGTGCCAGCAGCGCGAAGTACTCAGGGGGCGACGGCTACACCTTC
CDR3: CASSAKYSGGDGYTF

size: .
D: TRBD2
V: TRBV5-1
J: TRBJ2-1
DNA: TGCGCCAGCAGCTTCGGGGGGGATTTTTTCAATGAGCAGTTCTTC
CDR3: CASSFGGDFFNEQFF

size: .
D: TRBD2
V: TRBV19
J: TRBJ2-3
DNA: TGTGCCAGTAGTATACGACTAGCGGGAGGGACAGATACGCAGTATTTT
CDR3: CASSIRLAGGTDTQYF

size: .
D: .
V: TRBV6-6
J: TRBJ1-5
DNA: TGTGCCAGCAGTTACCCCTCTCAGCCCCAGCATTTT
CDR3: CASSYPSQPQHF

size: .
D: .
V: TRBV7-9
J: TRBJ1-5
DNA: TGTGCCAGCAGCTTAGAAGGGGCAGGAGATCCGCCCCAGCATTTT
CDR3: CASSLEGAGDPPQHF

size: .
D: .
V: TRBV27
J: TRBJ1-2
DNA: TGTGTCAGCGGAAGAGGGAATGGCTACACCTTC
CDR3: CVSGRGNGYTF

size: .
D: TRBD1
V: TRBV4-2
J: TRBJ1-1
DNA: TGTGCCAGCAGACGGACAGGGGGTAGGGACACTGAAGCTTTCTTT
CDR3: CASRRTGGRDTEAFF

size: .
D: .
V: TRBV7-9
J: TRBJ2-7
DNA: TGTGCCAGCAGCTACTTCGGGGGTGGTTGGTACGAGCAGTACTTC
CDR3: CASSYFGGGWYEQYF

size: .
D: TRBD1
V: TRBV19
J: TRBJ2-1
DNA: TGTGCCAGTAGTTTCCGGGACAGGGGAATTAATGAGCAGTTCTTC
CDR3: CASSFRDRGINEQFF

size: .
D: .
V: TRBV7-2
J: TRBJ2-7
DNA: TGTGCCAGCAGCCCCGGGGGTTGGGCGGGCTCCTACGAGCAGTACTTC
CDR3: CASSPGGWAGSYEQYF

size: .
D: TRBD1
V: TRBV5-6
J: TRBJ2-2
DNA: TGTGCCAGCAGCGGCCAGGGGGCCAACACCGGGGAGCTGTTTTTT
CDR3: CASSGQGANTGELFF

size: once
D: .
V: TRBV4-2
J: TRBJ1-1
DNA: TGTGCCAGCAGCCCGCCTTCAGGGTACCCCACTGAAGCTTTCTTT
CDR3: CASSPPSGYPTEAFF

size: .
D: TRBD1
V: TRBV4-1
J: TRBJ1-2
DNA: TGCGCCAGCAGCCTTGGACAGGCACGGGAGGGCTACACCTTC
CDR3: CASSLGQAREGYTF

size: .
D: .
V: TRBV7-6
J: TRBJ2-7
DNA: TGTGCCAGCAGCCTCGGGTCAGTAGATGCCTACGAGCAGTACTTC
CDR3: CASSLGSVDAYEQYF

size: .
D: .
V: TRBV27
J: TRBJ2-7
DNA: TGTGCCAGCAGTTCCCGAGAAACCTACGAGCAGTACTTC
CDR3: CASSSRETYEQYF

size: .
D: .
V: TRBV7-3
J: TRBJ2-3
DNA: TGTGCCAGCAGCTTAGCCCCGGGGGATACGCAGTATTTT
CDR3: CASSLAPGDTQYF

size: .
D: .
V: TRBV5-1
J: TRBJ2-1
DNA: TGCGCCAGCAAGGCTAGTCGCGATGAGCAGTTCTTC
CDR3: CASKASRDEQFF

size: .
D: .
V: TRBV5-5
J: TRBJ1-2
DNA: TGTGCCAGCAGCTTGGCCACAGGGACCGGCTACACCTTC
CDR3: CASSLATGTGYTF

size: .
D: TRBD1
V: TRBV5-4
J: TRBJ2-1
DNA: TGTGCCAGCAGCTTGGGGACAGGGAACAATGAGCAGTTCTTC
CDR3: CASSLGTGNNEQFF

size: .
D: .
V: TRBV6-6
J: TRBJ2-1
DNA: TGTGCCAGCAGTTTAGGTAGGACGGGGGGCAACAATGAGCAGTTCTTC
CDR3: CASSLGRTGGNNEQFF

size: .
D: TRBD1
V: TRBV19
J: TRBJ2-7
DNA: TGTGCCAGTAGTAGGGCAGGGGGCTCCTACGAGCAGTACTTC
CDR3: CASSRAGGSYEQYF

size: .
D: .
V: TRBV9
J: TRBJ2-1
DNA: TGTGCCAGCAGCGTAGGTCCCGAGCGGACTTACAATGAGCAGTTCTTC
CDR3: CASSVGPERTYNEQFF

size: .
D: .
V: TRBV7-2
J: TRBJ1-5
DNA: TGTGCCAGCAGCGCCCAGGGGAATAGCAATCAGCCCCAGCATTTT
CDR3: CASSAQGNSNQPQHF

size: .
D: TRBD2
V: TRBV9
J: TRBJ2-7
DNA: TGTGCCAGCAGCGCGGTGGGGACTAGCGGGGCCGTTTCCTCTGAGCAGTACTTC
CDR3: CASSAVGTSGAVSSEQYF

size: once
D: .
V: TRBV5-4
J: TRBJ2-1
DNA: TGTGCCAGCAGCTTGGGGAGCAATGAGCAGTTCTTC
CDR3: CASSLGSNEQFF